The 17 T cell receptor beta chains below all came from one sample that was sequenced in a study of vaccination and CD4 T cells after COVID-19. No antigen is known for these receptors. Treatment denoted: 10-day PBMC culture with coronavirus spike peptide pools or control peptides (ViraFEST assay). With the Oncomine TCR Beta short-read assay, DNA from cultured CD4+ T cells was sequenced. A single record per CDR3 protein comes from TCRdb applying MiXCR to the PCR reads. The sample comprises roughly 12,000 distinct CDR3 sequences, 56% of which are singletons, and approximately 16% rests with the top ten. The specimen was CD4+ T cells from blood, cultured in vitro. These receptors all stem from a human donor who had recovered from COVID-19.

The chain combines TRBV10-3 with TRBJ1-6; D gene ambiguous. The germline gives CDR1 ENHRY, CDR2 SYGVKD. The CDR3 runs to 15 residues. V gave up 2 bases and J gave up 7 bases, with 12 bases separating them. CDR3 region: CAISETSQPNSPLHF. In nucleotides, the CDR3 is TGTGCCATCAGTGAGACCAGCCAACCCAATTCACCCCTCCACTTT.

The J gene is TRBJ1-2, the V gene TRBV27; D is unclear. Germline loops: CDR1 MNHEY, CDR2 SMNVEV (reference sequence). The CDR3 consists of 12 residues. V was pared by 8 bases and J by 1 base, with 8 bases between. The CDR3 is CASGRGNYGYTF. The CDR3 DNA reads TGTGCCAGCGGCCGAGGTAACTATGGCTACACCTTC.

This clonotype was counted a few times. Here the CDR3 DNA reads TGTGCCAGCAGGCGCGCGCTACAACAGAACACCGGGGAGCTGTTTTTT. Its protein product is CASRRALQQNTGELFF. J is TRBJ2-2 and V is TRBV6-1; D unclear. The germline gives CDR1 MNHNS, CDR2 SASEGT. The V gene lost 6 bases and the J gene lost 1 base, with 15 bases spanning the gap. The CDR3 extends over 16 amino acids.

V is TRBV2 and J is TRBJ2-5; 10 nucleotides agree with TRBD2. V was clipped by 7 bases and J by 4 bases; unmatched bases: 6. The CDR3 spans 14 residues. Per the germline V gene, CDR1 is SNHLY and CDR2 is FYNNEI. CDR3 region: CASKRTSGAETQYF. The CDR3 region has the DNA TGTGCCAGCAAAAGGACTAGCGGTGCAGAGACCCAGTACTTC.

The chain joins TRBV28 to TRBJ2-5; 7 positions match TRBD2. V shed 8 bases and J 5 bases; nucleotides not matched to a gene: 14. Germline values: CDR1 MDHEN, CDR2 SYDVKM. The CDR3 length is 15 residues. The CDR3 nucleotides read TGTGCCAGCGTCGCGGGGGTCCCTGGACGGGAGACCCAGTACTTC. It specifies CASVAGVPGRETQYF.

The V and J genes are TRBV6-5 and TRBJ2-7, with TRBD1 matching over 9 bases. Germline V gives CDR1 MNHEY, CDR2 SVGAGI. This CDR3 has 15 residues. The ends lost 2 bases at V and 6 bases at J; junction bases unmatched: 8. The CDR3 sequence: CASSYTHRGRVEQYF. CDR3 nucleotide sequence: TGTGCCAGCAGTTACACGCACAGGGGGCGGGTCGAGCAGTACTTC.

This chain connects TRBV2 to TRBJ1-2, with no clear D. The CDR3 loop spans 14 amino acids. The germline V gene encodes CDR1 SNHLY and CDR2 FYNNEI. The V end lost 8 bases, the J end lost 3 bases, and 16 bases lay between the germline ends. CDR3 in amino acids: CASYTRTPDYGYTF. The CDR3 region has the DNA TGTGCCAGCTATACCAGGACTCCGGACTATGGCTACACCTTC.

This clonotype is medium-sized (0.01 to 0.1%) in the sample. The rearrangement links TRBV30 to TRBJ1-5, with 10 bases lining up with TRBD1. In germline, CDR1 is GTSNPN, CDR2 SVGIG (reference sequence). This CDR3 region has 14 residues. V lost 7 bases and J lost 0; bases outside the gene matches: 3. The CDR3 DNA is TGTGCCTCGGGACAGGGGTATAGCAATCAGCCCCAGCATTTT. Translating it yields CASGQGYSNQPQHF.

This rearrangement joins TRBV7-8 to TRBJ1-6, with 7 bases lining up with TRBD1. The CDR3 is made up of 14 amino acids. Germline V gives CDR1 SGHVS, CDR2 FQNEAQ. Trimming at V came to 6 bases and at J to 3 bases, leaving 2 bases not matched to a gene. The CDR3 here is CASRGDSYNSPLHF. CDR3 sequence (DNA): TGTGCCAGCAGAGGGGACAGCTATAATTCACCCCTCCACTTT.

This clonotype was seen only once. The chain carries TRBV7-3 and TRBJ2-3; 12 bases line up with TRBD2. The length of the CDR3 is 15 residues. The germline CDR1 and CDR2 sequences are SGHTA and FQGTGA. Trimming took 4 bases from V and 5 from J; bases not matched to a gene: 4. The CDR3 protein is CASSSRLAGEDTQYF. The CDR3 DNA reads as TGTGCCAGCAGCTCCAGACTAGCGGGAGAAGATACGCAGTATTTT.

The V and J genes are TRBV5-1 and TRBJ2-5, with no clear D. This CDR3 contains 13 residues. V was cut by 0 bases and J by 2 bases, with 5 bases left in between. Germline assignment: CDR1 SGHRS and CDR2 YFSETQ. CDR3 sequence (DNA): TGCGCCAGCAGCTTGGATAGACAAGAGACCCAGTACTTC. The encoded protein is CASSLDRQETQYF.

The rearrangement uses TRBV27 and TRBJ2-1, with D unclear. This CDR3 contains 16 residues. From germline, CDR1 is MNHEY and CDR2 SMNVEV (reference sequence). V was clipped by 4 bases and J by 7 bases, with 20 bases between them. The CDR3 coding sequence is TGTGCCAGCAGTTCCCTAACCGACCCGTTAGGGAATGAGCAGTTCTTC. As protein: CASSSLTDPLGNEQFF.

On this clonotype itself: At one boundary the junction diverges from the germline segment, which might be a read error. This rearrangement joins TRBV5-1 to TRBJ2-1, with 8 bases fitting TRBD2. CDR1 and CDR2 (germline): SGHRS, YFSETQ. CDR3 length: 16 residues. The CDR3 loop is CASSSSEVAGYNAQFF. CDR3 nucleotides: TGCGCCAGCAGCTCCTCCGAGGTAGCGGGGTACAATGCGCAGTTCTTC.

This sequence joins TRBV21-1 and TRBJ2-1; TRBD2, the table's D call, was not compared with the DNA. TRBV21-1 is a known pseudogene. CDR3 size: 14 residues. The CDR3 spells CAIYSGGGIGEQFF. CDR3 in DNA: TGTGCCATCTACTCGGGAGGGGGTATCGGTGAGCAGTTCTTC.

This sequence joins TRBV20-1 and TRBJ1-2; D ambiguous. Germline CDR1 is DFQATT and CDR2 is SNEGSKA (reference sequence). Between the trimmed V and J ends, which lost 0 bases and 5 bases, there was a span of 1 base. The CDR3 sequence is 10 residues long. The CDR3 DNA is TGCAGTGCTAGAGAATATGGCTACACCTTC. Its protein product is CSAREYGYTF.

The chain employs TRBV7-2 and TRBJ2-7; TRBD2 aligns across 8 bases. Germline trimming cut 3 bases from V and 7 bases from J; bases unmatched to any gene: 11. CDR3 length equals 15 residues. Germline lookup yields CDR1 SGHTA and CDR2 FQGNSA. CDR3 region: CASSFSGLGSEEQYF. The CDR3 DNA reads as TGTGCCAGCAGCTTCTCGGGACTAGGGTCTGAAGAGCAGTACTTC.

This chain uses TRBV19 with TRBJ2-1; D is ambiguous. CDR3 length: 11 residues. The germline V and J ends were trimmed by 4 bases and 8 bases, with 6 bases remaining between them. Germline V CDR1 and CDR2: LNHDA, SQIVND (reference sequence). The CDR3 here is CASSTMDEQFF. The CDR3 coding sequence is TGTGCCAGTAGTACCATGGATGAGCAGTTCTTC.